A single sample gave rise to the 3 T cell receptor beta chains below, sequenced in a study of T-cell memory formation after mild COVID-19. Via MiXCR, TCRdb re-called the 5' RACE reads, giving one row per CDR3 protein. Of some 340,000 distinct CDR3 sequences in the sample, over 10% were seen once. Sequencing was carried out using PBMCs or a T cell subset sorted from them (not recorded which). The receptors here all came from a man between 18 and 29 years old who had mild COVID-19 (a few samples of this study predate the infection). Cell type and time point are not known.

This clonotype came up a few times. The chain employs TRBV20-1 and TRBJ1-2, with D tentatively TRBD1 (5 bases). Germline assignment: CDR1 DFQATT and CDR2 SNEGSKA (reference sequence). This CDR3 comprises 11 residues. V was trimmed by 3 bases and J by 6 bases, leaving 8 bases between them. For the CDR3, the DNA is TGCAGTGCTAGTTGGGGGGATGGCTACACCTTC. Amino acid sequence: CSASWGDGYTF.

The V call is TRBV4-3, the J call TRBJ2-5; 11 nucleotides match TRBD2. Germline CDR1 is LGHNA and CDR2 is YSLEER. The junction had 5 bases not matched to a gene; V was cut back by 0 bases and J by 5 bases. This CDR3 is built from 16 residues. CDR3 DNA: TGCGCCAGCAGCCAAGACCCTAGCGGGGGGTATGAGACCCAGTACTTC. It encodes CASSQDPSGGYETQYF.

In this sample, this clonotype turned up many times. The chain joins TRBV5-1 to TRBJ2-3, with 11 bases lining up with TRBD2. The germline CDR1 and CDR2 sequences are SGHRS and YFSETQ. V trimming: 0 bases; J trimming: 3 bases; junction bases outside the gene matches: 3. The CDR3 length is 16 residues. CDR3 nucleotides: TGCGCCAGCAGCTTGGCTACTAGCGGGGGAACAGATACGCAGTATTTT. This gives the protein CASSLATSGGTDTQYF.